Listed here are 9 T cell receptor beta chains from one sample, sequenced in a study of regulatory T cells in long-lasting Graves disease. Building of the TCR beta libraries involved iRepertoire HTBI primers and Arm-PCR of CDR3 regions. Each CDR3 protein gets one entry after TCRdb re-called the multiplex PCR reads with MiXCR. The sample records 450,000 to 700,000 distinct CDR3 sequences, roughly 14% being singletons. As to time point: newly diagnosed GD, antithyroid drugs for less than 3 months. After RNA was extracted from PBMCs, the TCR library was made from it. The data also belong to a second study, concerning T cells in Graves' hyperthyroidism and ophthalmopathy.

This material consisted of peripheral blood mononuclear cells (PBMCs), taken at new diagnosis, from a patient treated with antithyroid drugs. These receptors were taken from a man younger than 40 with Graves disease.

This clonotype occurred many times. The chain recombines TRBV7-9 with TRBJ2-5, with D perhaps matching TRBD2 (6 bases). The CDR3 is 14 residues long. Germline V gives CDR1 SEHNR, CDR2 FQNEAQ (reference sequence). V lost 7 bases, J lost 3 bases, and 15 bases lay in between. The CDR3 loop reads CASILGASEETQYF. The CDR3 nucleotides are TGTGCCAGCATCCTTGGGGCTAGCGAAGAGACCCAGTACTTC. The full variable domain, its missing parts supplied by reference TRBV7-9 and TRBJ2-5, is DTGVSQNPRHKITKRGQNVTFRCDPISEHNRLYWYRQTLGQGPEFLTYFQNEAQLEKSRLLSDRFSAERPKGSFSTLEIQRTEQGDSAMYLCASILGASEETQYFGPGTRLLVL.

To note about this clonotype: This may come from a read error, since a much larger clone is one base off. The chain links TRBV12-3 or TRBV12-4 to TRBJ2-1; 11 positions match TRBD1. CDR3 length equals 15 residues. The trim removed 6 bases at V and 10 bases at J, leaving 11 bases unmatched. The CDR3 is CASSGRDRGADEQFF. CDR3 DNA sequence: TGTGCCAGCAGCGGCCGGGACAGGGGGGCGGACGAGCAGTTCTTC.

This clonotype occurred many times. This chain connects TRBV7-9 to TRBJ2-7, with a weak D call TRBD1 (5 bases). The CDR3 spans 14 residues. V lost 2 bases, J lost 2 bases, and 10 bases lay in between. CDR1 and CDR2 from the germline V gene are SEHNR and FQNEAQ (reference sequence). The CDR3, as DNA: TGTGCCAGCAGCTTAATGGCAGGGACCTACGAGCAGTACTTC. Protein: CASSLMAGTYEQYF.

This sequence joins TRBV27 and TRBJ1-6; tentatively, D is TRBD1 (5 bases). Germline loops: CDR1 MNHEY, CDR2 SMNVEV (reference sequence). The CDR3 is made up of 12 amino acids. Trimming took 7 bases from V and 10 from J, leaving 11 bases between them. CDR3 DNA: TGTGCCAGCAACACGGGGGGGTCACCCCTCCACTTT. Amino acids: CASNTGGSPLHF.

This clonotype has at least ten counts. The chain is built from TRBV19 and TRBJ1-5, with a weak D call TRBD1 (6 bases). This CDR3 contains 14 residues. CDR1 LNHDA and CDR2 SQIVND come from the germline V gene (reference sequence). V was trimmed by 6 bases and J by 7 bases, leaving 16 bases between them. CDR3 residues: CASSTPVRGQPQHF. CDR3 sequence (DNA): TGTGCCAGTAGCACCCCGGTGAGGGGGCAGCCCCAGCATTTT.

The rearrangement uses TRBV10-3 and TRBJ2-6; TRBD1 agrees at 8 bases. The CDR3 consists of 20 residues. With V trimmed by 0 bases and J by 3 bases, 13 bases remained unmatched. CDR1 is ENHRY and CDR2 is SYGVKD in the germline V gene. The CDR3 reads CAISESRTGHLVSGANVLTF. CDR3 nucleotide sequence: TGTGCCATCAGTGAGTCCAGGACAGGGCATCTTGTAAGTGGGGCCAACGTCCTGACTTTC.

V usage is TRBV7-3 and J usage is TRBJ2-2, with unresolved D. This CDR3 region has 15 residues. Trimming took off 6 bases at V and 3 bases at J, with 14 bases between the two ends. Looked up from germline, CDR1 is SGHTA and CDR2 is FQGTGA. The DNA of the CDR3 is TGTGCCAGCAGTCCACAAGGGTGGCACACCGGGGAGCTGTTTTTT. Its protein product is CASSPQGWHTGELFF. The full variable domain, rest sourced from reference TRBV7-3 and TRBJ2-2, is GAGVSQTPSNKVTEKGKYVELRCDPISGHTALYWYRQSLGQGPEFLIYFQGTGAADDSGLPNDRFFAVRPEGSVSTLKIQRTERGDSAVYLCASSPQGWHTGELFFGEGSRLTVL.

This clonotype was detected only a few times. This chain joins TRBV12-3 or TRBV12-4 and TRBJ2-1, with 10 bases identical to TRBD2. This CDR3 contains 16 residues. The V gene end was trimmed by 3 bases and the J gene end by 7 bases; junction bases not matched to a gene: 9. The CDR3: CASSLPASGRSNEQFF. The CDR3 DNA reads as TGTGCCAGCAGTTTGCCGGCTAGCGGGAGAAGTAATGAGCAGTTCTTC.

This clonotype has a count of ten or more. The V gene is TRBV7-9, the J gene TRBJ2-7; D is uncertain. V was clipped by 4 bases and J by 2 bases, with 12 bases between them. The CDR3 loop spans 14 amino acids. Germline V lookup: CDR1 SEHNR, CDR2 FQNEAQ (reference sequence). The DNA for the CDR3 is TGTGCCAGCAGCTCTCGTGCGCAGACCTACGAGCAGTACTTC. This codes for CASSSRAQTYEQYF.